This TCR beta chain stems from a study of blood T cell repertoires in COVID-19. Study details: Italy, Spain and the United States were the sources of the convalescent and acute COVID-19 samples. T cells, B-cell-depleted T cells, or PBMCs supplied cDNA or gDNA.

In the source study's methods: Amplification from reference gene primers served as the basis for estimated nucleated cell counts. Profiling relied on immunoSEQ multiplex PCR, and the TCRdb table lists in-frame clones only, not all of them. From that table come the V and J calls and clone size; the DNA was used to work out D and trimming. The top ten hold more than 8.5% of the sample, which has a few hundred thousand clones, about 87% seen once. The CDR3 contains 15 residues. V lost 5 bases to trimming and J lost 1 base; unmatched junction nucleotides: 6. Germline CDR1 reads LNHDA; CDR2 reads SQIVND (reference sequence). Participants' own reports of clinical history determined their cohort assignment.

The sequencing sample was made of PBMCs or T cells enriched from blood (not recorded which). The receptor was isolated from a woman younger than 35 who had recovered from COVID-19. The V and J genes are TRBV19 and TRBJ2-3; 7 positions agree with TRBD2. CDR3 bases: TGTGCCAGTAGTTGGGGCGGGAGCGGCACAGATACGCAGTATTTT. Its translation: CASSWGGSGTDTQYF.